A selection of T cell receptor beta chains follows, all from one sample in a study of CD8 T cells in Susac syndrome. MiXCR was run by TCRdb on the immunoSEQ multiplex PCR reads, yielding one entry per CDR3 protein. This table holds about 300,000 distinct CDR3 sequences, around 85% found once. Sequences were obtained from CD8+ T cells from PBMCs. These receptors were collected from a human donor with multiple sclerosis. Each CDR3 is given with its conserved first and last residue. The D gene is left open where the match is weak. The size of a clone is reported for some rows only, either as once, few or many, or as a class for expanded clones.

>TRBJ2-7|TRBV30|13|.|.
CAWTAGFSYEQYF
TGTGCCTGGACGGCGGGATTTAGCTACGAGCAGTACTTC
>TRBJ2-7|TRBV19|14|.|.
CASSILATGYEQYF
TGTGCCAGTAGTATATTGGCAACAGGCTACGAGCAGTACTTC
>TRBJ2-7|TRBV20-1|13|.|TRBD1
CSAPGQGNYEQYF
TGCAGTGCGCCCGGACAGGGGAACTACGAGCAGTACTTC
>TRBJ2-7|TRBV10-3|15|.|TRBD2
CAIRGTSGPGREQYF
TGTGCCATCAGGGGGACTAGCGGGCCTGGCCGAGAGCAGTACTTC
>TRBJ2-7|TRBV28|13|.|TRBD1
CASWDSFKHEQYF
TGTGCCAGTTGGGACAGCTTTAAACACGAGCAGTACTTC
>TRBJ1-1|TRBV29-1|12|.|.
CSVDVLDGEAFF
TGCAGCGTTGACGTACTCGACGGTGAAGCTTTCTTT
>TRBJ2-1|TRBV4-1|16|few|TRBD2
CASSQDLAGVSNEQFF
TGCGCCAGCAGCCAAGATTTAGCGGGAGTCAGCAATGAGCAGTTCTTC
>TRBJ2-7|TRBV12-3/TRBV12-4|13|.|.
CASSGDRTYEQYF
TGTGCCAGCAGTGGGGACCGAACCTACGAGCAGTACTTC
>TRBJ2-5|TRBV12-3/TRBV12-4|13|.|.
CATKEAGRETQYF
TGTGCTACAAAGGAGGCAGGGAGAGAGACCCAGTACTTC
>TRBJ1-5|TRBV27|14|.|TRBD1
CASWDRVVNQPQHF
TGTGCCAGCTGGGACAGGGTGGTCAATCAGCCCCAGCATTTT
>TRBJ2-2|TRBV24-1|19|.|TRBD2
CATSDPLAGVFFDTGELFF
TGTGCCACCAGTGATCCACTAGCGGGAGTATTTTTCGACACCGGGGAGCTGTTTTTT
>TRBJ2-1|TRBV7-8|15|.|TRBD1
CASSLRDRVGNEQFF
TGTGCCAGCAGCTTACGGGACAGGGTCGGCAATGAGCAGTTCTTC
>TRBJ2-3|TRBV28|18|.|TRBD2
CASSSRPVAGGFTDTQYF
TGTGCCAGCAGCTCTAGGCCGGTTGCGGGGGGTTTCACAGATACGCAGTATTTT
>TRBJ2-7|TRBV27|15|.|.
CASSLLGDIPYEQYF
TGTGCCAGCAGTTTATTGGGTGATATCCCCTACGAGCAGTACTTC
>TRBJ1-1|TRBV29-1|15|.|TRBD1
CSVGRTGAGNTEAFF
TGCAGCGTTGGCCGGACAGGGGCGGGGAACACTGAAGCTTTCTTT
>TRBJ1-4|TRBV4-3|18|.|.
CASSQAVKRGGTNEKLFF
TGCGCCAGCAGCCAAGCCGTTAAGCGGGGGGGGACTAATGAAAAACTGTTTTTT
>TRBJ2-7|TRBV6-2/TRBV6-3|13|.|TRBD1
CASSYGTGIEQYF
TGTGCCAGCAGTTATGGGACAGGGATCGAGCAGTACTTC
>TRBJ2-1|TRBV4-3|15|.|TRBD1
CASSQGRGLSNEQFF
TGCGCCAGCAGCCAAGGCAGGGGGCTTAGCAATGAGCAGTTCTTC
>TRBJ1-5|TRBV6-1|13|.|.
CASSVGGEQPQHF
TGTGCCAGCAGTGTCGGGGGGGAACAGCCCCAGCATTTT
>TRBJ1-3|TRBV4-3|14|.|TRBD1
CASSGQARGNTIYF
TGCGCCAGCAGCGGACAGGCCCGCGGAAACACCATATATTTT
>TRBJ1-1|TRBV7-9|13|.|.
CASSQSARLEAFF
TGTGCCAGCAGCCAAAGCGCTCGTCTGGAAGCTTTCTTT
>TRBJ2-7|TRBV6-1|15|.|.
CASSPPRDNTYEQYF
TGTGCCAGCAGTCCACCCCGGGACAATACCTACGAGCAGTACTTC
>TRBJ1-1|TRBV19|14|.|.
CASTPGSPYTEAFF
TGTGCCAGTACCCCGGGCTCGCCGTACACTGAAGCTTTCTTT
>TRBJ2-1|TRBV5-5|15|.|TRBD2
CASSFSGGRGNEQFF
TGTGCCAGCAGCTTTTCCGGCGGGAGAGGCAATGAGCAGTTCTTC
>TRBJ1-2|TRBV27|14|.|.
CASSLQGMEYGYTF
TGTGCCAGCAGTTTACAGGGGATGGAGTATGGCTACACCTTC
>TRBJ2-3|TRBV9|15|.|TRBD1
CASTPGVLGGGGQYF
TGTGCCAGCACTCCAGGGGTTCTAGGGGGCGGTGGGCAGTATTTT
>TRBJ2-7|TRBV19|15|once|TRBD1
CASSSRQGLVYEQYF
TGTGCCAGTAGTTCCCGACAGGGGTTAGTCTACGAGCAGTACTTC
>TRBJ1-1|TRBV28|16|once|TRBD1
CASRAWTGGEYTEAFF
TGTGCCAGCAGGGCATGGACAGGGGGAGAATACACTGAAGCTTTCTTT
>TRBJ1-2|TRBV19|14|.|.
CASSMVQAIYGYTF
TGTGCCAGTAGTATGGTACAGGCTATCTATGGCTACACCTTC
>TRBJ1-2|TRBV4-2|14|.|.
CASSPSGGYDDYTF
TGTGCCAGCAGCCCCTCCGGGGGATACGACGACTACACCTTC
>TRBJ2-2|TRBV11-2|17|once|.
CASSSPTTLGPTGELFF
TGTGCCAGCAGCTCTCCGACTACCCTAGGCCCCACCGGGGAGCTGTTTTTT
>TRBJ2-5|TRBV28|12|.|.
CASRRVFETQYF
TGTGCCAGCAGAAGAGTTTTCGAGACCCAGTACTTC
>TRBJ2-5|TRBV30|14|.|.
CAWSTGMGQETQYF
TGTGCCTGGAGTACAGGAATGGGGCAAGAGACCCAGTACTTC
>TRBJ1-1|TRBV12-5|13|once|.
CASGLLHRVPAFF
TGTGCTAGTGGTTTACTTCACAGGGTCCCAGCTTTCTTT
>TRBJ2-3|TRBV30|15|.|.
CAWSVGGRVADTQYF
TGTGCCTGGAGTGTAGGGGGGAGGGTAGCAGATACGCAGTATTTT
>TRBJ2-7|TRBV7-8|15|few|.
CASSLGVPPPYEQYF
TGTGCCAGCAGCCTGGGGGTCCCCCCTCCCTACGAGCAGTACTTC
>TRBJ1-2|TRBV6-2/TRBV6-3|14|.|.
CASSYTHSNYGYTF
TGTGCCAGCAGTTACACGCACAGCAACTATGGCTACACCTTC
>TRBJ2-7|TRBV28|15|.|.
CASSNPAGTSYEQYF
TGTGCCAGCAGCAACCCGGCAGGGACTTCCTACGAGCAGTACTTC
>TRBJ1-2|TRBV5-1|13|.|TRBD1
CASTGTEEYGYTF
TGCGCCAGCACCGGGACAGAGGAGTATGGCTACACCTTC